A single sample gave rise to the 10 T cell receptor beta chains below, sequenced in a study. MiXCR, applied by TCRdb to the 5' RACE reads, yields one record per CDR3 protein. The repertoire holds some 31,000 distinct CDR3 sequences, with roughly 24% as singletons. The material sequenced was naive CD4+ T cells sorted from a lymph node. Indicated subset: naive CD4+ T cells, CD4+CD45RA+CD25-. The receptors derive from a female donor with breast cancer.

This chain joins TRBV12-3 or TRBV12-4 and TRBJ1-1, with 7 bases lining up with TRBD1. The CDR3 has 13 residues. Trimming took 6 bases from V and 8 from J; bases not matched to a gene: 9. The CDR3 is CASRFGQAQEAFF. DNA of the CDR3: TGTGCCAGCAGATTCGGACAGGCACAAGAAGCTTTCTTT.

The J gene is TRBJ2-7, the V gene TRBV28, with D possibly matching TRBD1 (5 bases). Germline V gene lookup returns CDR1 MDHEN and CDR2 SYDVKM. The V end lost 5 bases, the J end lost 3 bases, and 17 bases lay between the germline ends. The CDR3 has 15 residues. CDR3 sequence reads: CASSARKGYLYEQYF. The DNA of the CDR3 is TGTGCCAGCAGTGCTAGGAAGGGGTATCTCTACGAGCAGTACTTC.

The chain employs TRBV7-9 and TRBJ2-7, with 9 bases aligning to TRBD2. This CDR3 contains 14 residues. Trimming took 1 base from V and 5 from J; bases not matched to a gene: 3. Germline CDR1 SEHNR, CDR2 FQNEAQ (reference sequence). The CDR3 DNA reads TGTGCCAGCAGCTTAGGCCTAGCGGGGCACGAGCAGTACTTC. Amino acid sequence: CASSLGLAGHEQYF.

The V gene is TRBV5-6, the J gene TRBJ1-1; D call uncertain. The germline V gene has CDR1 SGHDT and CDR2 YYEEEE. CDR3 length: 12 amino acids. Trimming cost V 2 bases and J 6 bases, with 8 bases left between them. The CDR3 coding sequence is TGTGCCAGCAGCTTCTCGAGAGCTGAAGCTTTCTTT. It is translated as CASSFSRAEAFF.

This clonotype was detected a few times. An end of the junction differs from the germline gene, which may be a read error. The chain uses TRBV7-7 and TRBJ2-1; D remains ambiguous. The CDR3 totals 13 residues. The germline V gene encodes CDR1 SSHAT and CDR2 FNYEAQ (reference sequence). The CDR3 loop is CASSLDAQSEQFF. CDR3 DNA sequence: TGTGCTAGCAGCTTAGATGCGCAGAGCGAGCAGTTCTTC.

This clonotype was counted only a few times. V gene TRBV7-2 combines with J gene TRBJ2-1, with a tentative D call TRBD2 (6 bases). CDR3 length: 16 amino acids. Looked up from germline, CDR1 is SGHTA and CDR2 is FQGNSA. Trimming cost V 5 bases and J 7 bases, with 21 bases left between them. CDR3 in amino acids: CASSQVGGGPLNEQFF. CDR3 in DNA: TGTGCCAGCAGCCAAGTGGGTGGAGGGCCACTAAATGAGCAGTTCTTC. The whole variable domain, remainder taken from reference TRBV7-2 and TRBJ2-1, is GAGVSQSPSNKVTEKGKDVELRCDPISGHTALYWYRQSLGQGLEFLIYFQGNSAPDKSGLPSDRFSAERTGGSVSTLTIQRTQQEDSAVYLCASSQVGGGPLNEQFFGPGTRLTVL.

This clonotype came up once. The V and J genes are TRBV10-3 and TRBJ2-2, with D maybe TRBD2 (5 bases). Germline V gene lookup returns CDR1 ENHRY and CDR2 SYGVKD. Trimming removed 8 bases from V and 0 bases from J, with 13 bases in between. The CDR3 totals 15 residues. CDR3 coding DNA: TGTGCCATCCGATCAGACTACACGAACACCGGGGAGCTGTTTTTT. Translation gives CAIRSDYTNTGELFF.

This clonotype was seen a handful of times. The chain links TRBV18 to TRBJ2-7; D is uncertain. This CDR3 has 12 amino acids. V shed 6 bases and J shed 9 bases, with 15 bases lying between them. In germline, CDR1 is KGHSH, CDR2 LQKENI. The CDR3 region is CASSDPREAQYF. The DNA of the CDR3 is TGTGCCAGCTCGGACCCTAGAGAGGCGCAGTACTTC.

Many counts were recorded for this clonotype. J is TRBJ2-7 and V is TRBV9; possible D gene TRBD2, 5 bases. The CDR3 consists of 13 residues. Per germline, CDR1 SGDLS and CDR2 YYNGEE. Between the trimmed V and J ends, which lost 5 bases and 5 bases, there was a span of 14 bases. CDR3 bases: TGTGCCAGCAGTCCGGGGTCGAACCACGAGCAGTACTTC. Translating it yields CASSPGSNHEQYF.

This clonotype was counted a few times. The chain links TRBV27 to TRBJ1-6, with a tentative D call TRBD1 (5 bases). V lost 3 bases and J 7 bases, leaving 7 bases between the germline ends. The V gene's germline CDR1 is MNHEY and CDR2 SMNVEV (reference sequence). This CDR3 is built from 13 residues. DNA of the CDR3: TGTGCCAGCAGTTTCAGGGAAAATTCACCCCTCCACTTT. Translated, it gives CASSFRENSPLHF.